The 6 T cell receptor beta chains reported below all come from one sample, sequenced in a study of T cells after somatic rescue of genetic block. Only in-frame clones appear in the TCRdb table, and some are missing; sequencing was by immunoSEQ multiplex PCR. The sample includes about 63,000 clones, roughly nine tenths seen only once; the top ten take approximately 3%. Specimen: peripheral blood mononuclear cells (PBMCs). The receptor set was obtained from a man aged 35-49 years.

The V and J genes are TRBV13 and TRBJ1-1, with 9 positions matching TRBD1. CDR1 is PRHDT, CDR2 FYEKMQ, per germline (reference sequence). The CDR3 runs 15 residues. V trimming: 4 bases; J trimming: 1 base; junction bases outside the gene matches: 4. The CDR3 DNA reads TGTGCCAGCAGCTCAATGGGACAGGGGAACACTGAAGCTTTCTTT. Protein: CASSSMGQGNTEAFF.

V usage is TRBV5-4 and J usage is TRBJ2-6, with unresolved D. This CDR3 is built from 15 residues. The germline V and J ends were trimmed by 1 base and 0 bases, with 5 bases remaining between them. Per germline, CDR1 SGHNT and CDR2 YYREEE (reference sequence). CDR3 sequence reads: CASSLQVSGANVLTF. CDR3 DNA: TGTGCCAGCAGCTTGCAGGTCTCTGGGGCCAACGTCCTGACTTTC.

The rearrangement links TRBV18 to TRBJ2-7, with 9 nucleotides matching TRBD1. The V gene's germline CDR1 is KGHSH and CDR2 LQKENI. V shed 2 bases and J 4 bases; nucleotides not matched to a gene: 3. There are 14 residues in the CDR3. DNA for the CDR3: TGTGCCAGCTCACCAGCGACAGGGGGTTACGAGCAGTACTTC. This sequence encodes CASSPATGGYEQYF. Together with reference TRBV18 and TRBJ2-7, the CDR3 gives the full variable domain: NAGVMQNPRHLVRRRGQEARLRCSPMKGHSHVYWYRQLPEEGLKFMVYLQKENIIDESGMPKERFSAEFPKEGPSILRIQQVVRGDSAAYFCASSPATGGYEQYFGPGTRLTVT.

The V gene is TRBV13, the J gene TRBJ1-6, with 9 bases aligning to TRBD1. The CDR3 is made up of 17 amino acids. V gave up 4 bases and J gave up 4 bases; unmatched junction bases: 8. CDR1 is PRHDT, CDR2 FYEKMQ, per germline (reference sequence). CDR3 bases: TGTGCCAGCAGCTCAGACGGGACAGGGACATATAATTCACCCCTCCACTTT. Encoded protein: CASSSDGTGTYNSPLHF.

The chain links TRBV19 to TRBJ2-1; 10 bases fit TRBD2. CDR3 length: 16 amino acids. Trimming at V came to 2 bases and at J to 5 bases, leaving 6 bases not matched to a gene. Germline CDR1 and CDR2: LNHDA and SQIVND (reference sequence). The CDR3 DNA is TGTGCCAGTAGTATATGGGCTAGCGGGAGAGACAATGAGCAGTTCTTC. Its translation is CASSIWASGRDNEQFF.

About this clone itself: Within the sample, other DNA sequences also encode this same CDR3. This chain connects TRBV7-2 to TRBJ2-7, with 7 bases aligning to TRBD1. The germline gives CDR1 SGHTA, CDR2 FQGNSA. V shed 5 bases, J shed 3 bases, and the junction held 4 bases outside the gene matches. The CDR3 consists of 13 residues. The CDR3 DNA reads as TGTGCCAGCAGCCTAGGGGGCTTCTACGAGCAGTACTTC. Amino acid sequence: CASSLGGFYEQYF.